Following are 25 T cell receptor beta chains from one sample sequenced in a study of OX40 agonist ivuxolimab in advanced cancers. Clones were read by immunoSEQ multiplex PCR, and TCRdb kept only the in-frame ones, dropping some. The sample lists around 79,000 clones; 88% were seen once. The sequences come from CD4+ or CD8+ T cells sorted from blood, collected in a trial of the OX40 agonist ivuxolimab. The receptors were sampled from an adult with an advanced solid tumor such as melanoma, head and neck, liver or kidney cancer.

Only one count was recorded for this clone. In nucleotides, the CDR3 is TGTGCCAGCAGCCGGCTGACAGGGGATGAAGCTTTCTTT. Translated, it gives CASSRLTGDEAFF. The chain joins TRBV11-3 to TRBJ1-1, with TRBD1 identical over 8 bases. The V gene's germline CDR1 is SGHNT and CDR2 YENEEA. V was clipped by 5 bases and J by 7 bases; unmatched bases: 6. This CDR3 region has 13 residues.

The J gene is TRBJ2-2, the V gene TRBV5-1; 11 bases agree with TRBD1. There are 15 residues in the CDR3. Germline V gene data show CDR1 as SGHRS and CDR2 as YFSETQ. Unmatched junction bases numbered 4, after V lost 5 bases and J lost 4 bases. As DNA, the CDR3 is TGCGCCAGCAGGACCGGGACAGGGGGCACCGGGGAGCTGTTTTTT. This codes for CASRTGTGGTGELFF.

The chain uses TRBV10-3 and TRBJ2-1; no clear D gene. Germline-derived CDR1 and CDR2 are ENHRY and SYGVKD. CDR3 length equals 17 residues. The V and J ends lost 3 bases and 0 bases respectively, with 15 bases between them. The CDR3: CAISDRLVGSSYNEQFF. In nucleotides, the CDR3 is TGTGCCATCAGTGACCGACTCGTCGGAAGCTCCTACAATGAGCAGTTCTTC.

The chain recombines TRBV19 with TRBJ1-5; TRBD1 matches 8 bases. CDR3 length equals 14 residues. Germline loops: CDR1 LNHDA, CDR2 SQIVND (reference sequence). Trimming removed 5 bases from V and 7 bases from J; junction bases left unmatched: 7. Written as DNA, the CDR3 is TGTGCCAGTAGTGGCTCAGGGGGCGGGCAGCCCCAGCATTTT. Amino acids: CASSGSGGGQPQHF.

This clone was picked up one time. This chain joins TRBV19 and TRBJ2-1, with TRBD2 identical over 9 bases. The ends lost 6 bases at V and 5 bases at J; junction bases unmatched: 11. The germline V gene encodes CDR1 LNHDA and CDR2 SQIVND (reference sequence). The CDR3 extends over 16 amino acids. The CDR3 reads CASRSLTSGRNNEQFF. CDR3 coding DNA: TGTGCCAGTAGGAGCCTGACTAGCGGAAGGAACAATGAGCAGTTCTTC.

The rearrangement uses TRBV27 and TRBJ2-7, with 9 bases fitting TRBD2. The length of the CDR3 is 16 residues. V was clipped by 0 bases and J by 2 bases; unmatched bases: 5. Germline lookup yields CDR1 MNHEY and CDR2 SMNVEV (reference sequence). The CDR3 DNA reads TGTGCCAGCAGTTTATCACTAGCGGGTAATACCTACGAGCAGTACTTC. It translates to CASSLSLAGNTYEQYF.

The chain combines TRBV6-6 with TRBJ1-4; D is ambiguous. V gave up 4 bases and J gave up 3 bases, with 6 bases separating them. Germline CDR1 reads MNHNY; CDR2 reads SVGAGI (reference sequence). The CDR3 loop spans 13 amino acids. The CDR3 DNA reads TGTGCCAGCAGTTTTGGCTCTAATGAAAAACTGTTTTTT. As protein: CASSFGSNEKLFF.

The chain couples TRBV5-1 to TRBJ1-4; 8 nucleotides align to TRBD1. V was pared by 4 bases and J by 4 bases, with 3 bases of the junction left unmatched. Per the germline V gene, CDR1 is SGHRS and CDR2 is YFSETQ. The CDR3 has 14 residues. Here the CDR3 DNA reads TGCGCCAGCAGCAGGGACAGGTATAATGAAAAACTGTTTTTT. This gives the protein CASSRDRYNEKLFF.

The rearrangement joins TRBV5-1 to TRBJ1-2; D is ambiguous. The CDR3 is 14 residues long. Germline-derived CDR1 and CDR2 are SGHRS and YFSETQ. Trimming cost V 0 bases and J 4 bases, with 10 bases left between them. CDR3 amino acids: CASSLGQEIYGYTF. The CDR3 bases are TGCGCCAGCAGCTTGGGGCAGGAGATCTATGGCTACACCTTC.

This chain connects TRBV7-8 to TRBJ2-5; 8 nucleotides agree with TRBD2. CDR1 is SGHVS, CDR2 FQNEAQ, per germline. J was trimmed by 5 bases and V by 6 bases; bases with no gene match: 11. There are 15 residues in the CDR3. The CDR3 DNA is TGTGCCAGCAGTCCCGGGACTAGGGGTGGGGAGACCCAGTACTTC. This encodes CASSPGTRGGETQYF. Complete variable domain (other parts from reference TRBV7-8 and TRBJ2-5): GAGVSQSPRYKVAKRGQDVALRCDPISGHVSLFWYQQALGQGPEFLTYFQNEAQLDKSGLPSDRFFAERPEGSVSTLKIQRTQQEDSAVYLCASSPGTRGGETQYFGPGTRLLVL.

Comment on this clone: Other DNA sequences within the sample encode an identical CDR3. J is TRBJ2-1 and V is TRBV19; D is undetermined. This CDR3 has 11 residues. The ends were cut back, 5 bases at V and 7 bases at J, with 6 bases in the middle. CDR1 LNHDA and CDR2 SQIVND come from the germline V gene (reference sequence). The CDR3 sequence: CASSGRNEQFF. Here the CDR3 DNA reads TGTGCCAGTAGTGGAAGAAATGAGCAGTTCTTC.

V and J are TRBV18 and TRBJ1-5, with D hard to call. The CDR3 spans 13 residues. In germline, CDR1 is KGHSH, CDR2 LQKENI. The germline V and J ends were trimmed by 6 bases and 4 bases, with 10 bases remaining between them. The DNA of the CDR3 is TGTGCCAGCTCTCCCTCCCCGAATCAGCCCCAGCATTTT. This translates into CASSPSPNQPQHF.

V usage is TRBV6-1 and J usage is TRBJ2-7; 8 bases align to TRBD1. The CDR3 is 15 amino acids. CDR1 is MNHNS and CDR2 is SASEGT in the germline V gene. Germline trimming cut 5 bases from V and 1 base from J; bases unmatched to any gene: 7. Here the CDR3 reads CASSPGQVFSYEQYF. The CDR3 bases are TGTGCCAGCAGTCCGGGACAGGTTTTTTCCTACGAGCAGTACTTC.

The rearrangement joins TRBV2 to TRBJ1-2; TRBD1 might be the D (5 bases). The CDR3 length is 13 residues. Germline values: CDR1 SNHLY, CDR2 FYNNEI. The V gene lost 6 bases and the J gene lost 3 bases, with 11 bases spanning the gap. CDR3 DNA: TGTGCCAGCAGCAACCAGGGCTACTATGGCTACACCTTC. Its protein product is CASSNQGYYGYTF. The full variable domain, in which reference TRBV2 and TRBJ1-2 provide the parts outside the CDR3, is EPEVTQTPSHQVTQMGQEVILRCVPISNHLYFYWYRQILGQKVEFLVSFYNNEISEKSEIFDDQFSVERPDGSNFTLKIRSTKLEDSAMYFCASSNQGYYGYTFGSGTRLTVV.

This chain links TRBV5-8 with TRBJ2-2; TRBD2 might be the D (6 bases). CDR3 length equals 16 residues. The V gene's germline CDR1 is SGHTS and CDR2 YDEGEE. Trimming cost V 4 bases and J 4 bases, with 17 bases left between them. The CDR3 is CASSRLGDSLTGELFF. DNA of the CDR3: TGTGCCAGCAGCCGACTGGGGGACTCGCTCACCGGGGAGCTGTTTTTT.

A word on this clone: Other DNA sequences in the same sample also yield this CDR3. In DNA, the CDR3 is TGTGCCAGCAGCCTAATCGGCAGAAGCACAGATACGCAGTATTTT. Translation: CASSLIGRSTDTQYF. The chain has TRBV7-3 and TRBJ2-3; D not resolved. This CDR3 spans 15 amino acids. Deletions cut 5 bases from V and 0 bases from J, with 12 bases between. CDR1 and CDR2 (germline): SGHTA, FQGTGA. Based on the CDR3 plus reference TRBV7-3 and TRBJ2-3, the full variable domain is GAGVSQTPSNKVTEKGKYVELRCDPISGHTALYWYRQSLGQGPEFLIYFQGTGAADDSGLPNDRFFAVRPEGSVSTLKIQRTERGDSAVYLCASSLIGRSTDTQYFGPGTRLTVL.

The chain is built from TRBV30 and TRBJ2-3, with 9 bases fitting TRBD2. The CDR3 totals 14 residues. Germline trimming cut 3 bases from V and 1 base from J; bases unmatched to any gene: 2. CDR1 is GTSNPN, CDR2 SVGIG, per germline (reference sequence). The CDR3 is CAWRTSGGTDTQYF. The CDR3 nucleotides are TGTGCCTGGAGGACTAGCGGTGGCACAGATACGCAGTATTTT.

The CDR3 DNA reads TGTGCCAGCACCCGGGACCGCACTAGCTACACCTTC. It is translated as CASTRDRTSYTF. The V and J genes are TRBV27 and TRBJ1-2; tentative D call: TRBD1 (5 bases). The CDR3 runs to 12 residues. The V and J ends lost 7 bases and 9 bases respectively, with 15 bases between them. Per the germline V gene, CDR1 is MNHEY and CDR2 is SMNVEV (reference sequence).

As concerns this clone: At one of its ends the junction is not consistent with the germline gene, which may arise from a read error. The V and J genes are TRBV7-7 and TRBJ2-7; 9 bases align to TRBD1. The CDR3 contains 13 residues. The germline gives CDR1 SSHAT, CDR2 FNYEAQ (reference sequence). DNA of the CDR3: TGTGCTAGCAGCTTAGGGACAGGGCAGGAGCAGTACTTC. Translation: CASSLGTGQEQYF.

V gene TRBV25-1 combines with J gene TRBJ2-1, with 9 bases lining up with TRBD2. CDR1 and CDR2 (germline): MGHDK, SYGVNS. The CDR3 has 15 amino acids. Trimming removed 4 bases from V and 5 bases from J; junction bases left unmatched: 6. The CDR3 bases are TGTGCCAGCAGTGGGGCTAGCGGGATGGACAATGAGCAGTTCTTC. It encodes CASSGASGMDNEQFF.

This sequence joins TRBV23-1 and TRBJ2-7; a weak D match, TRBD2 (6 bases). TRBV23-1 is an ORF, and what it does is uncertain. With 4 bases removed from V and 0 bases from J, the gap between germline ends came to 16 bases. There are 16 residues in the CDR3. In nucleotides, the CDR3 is TGCGCCAGCAGTCCCCACGGGCTAGCGCCCTCCTACGAGCAGTACTTC. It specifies CASSPHGLAPSYEQYF.

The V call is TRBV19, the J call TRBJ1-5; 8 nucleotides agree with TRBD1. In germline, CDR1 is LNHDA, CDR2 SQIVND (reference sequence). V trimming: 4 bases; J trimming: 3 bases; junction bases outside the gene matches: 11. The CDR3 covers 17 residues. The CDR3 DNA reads TGTGCCAGTAGTAGCTCGCCTGGACAGGGTCCCAATCAGCCCCAGCATTTT. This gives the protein CASSSSPGQGPNQPQHF. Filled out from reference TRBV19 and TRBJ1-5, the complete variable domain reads DGGITQSPKYLFRKEGQNVTLSCEQNLNHDAMYWYRQDPGQGLRLIYYSQIVNDFQKGDIAEGYSVSREKKESFPLTVTSAQKNPTAFYLCASSSSPGQGPNQPQHFGDGTRLSIL.

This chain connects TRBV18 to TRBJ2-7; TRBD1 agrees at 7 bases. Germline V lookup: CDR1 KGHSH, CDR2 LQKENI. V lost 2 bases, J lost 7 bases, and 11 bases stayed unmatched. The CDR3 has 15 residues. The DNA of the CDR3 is TGTGCCAGCTCACCATGCCAGGGGGTGACCTGTGAGCAGTACTTC. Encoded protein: CASSPCQGVTCEQYF.

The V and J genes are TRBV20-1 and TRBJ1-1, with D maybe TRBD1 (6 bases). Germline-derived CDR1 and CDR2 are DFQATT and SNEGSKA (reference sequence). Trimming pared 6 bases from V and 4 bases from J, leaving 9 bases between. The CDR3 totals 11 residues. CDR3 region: CSAAGATEAFF. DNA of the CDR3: TGCAGTGCCGCAGGGGCCACTGAAGCTTTCTTT.

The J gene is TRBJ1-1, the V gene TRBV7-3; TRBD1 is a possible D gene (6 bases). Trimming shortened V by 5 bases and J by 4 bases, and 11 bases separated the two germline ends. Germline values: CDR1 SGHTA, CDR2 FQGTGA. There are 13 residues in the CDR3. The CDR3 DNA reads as TGTGCCAGCAGCCTCCGACAGGCCACTGAAGCTTTCTTT. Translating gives CASSLRQATEAFF.